The present T cell receptor beta chain was sequenced within a study of cytomegalovirus exposure and HLA in healthy donors. For the study at large: The same platform was used for the roughly 120 validation repertoires and the approximately 670 first-cohort repertoires, a later analysis reported.

Profiling relied on immunoSEQ multiplex PCR, and the TCRdb table lists in-frame clones only, not all of them. The table includes 300,000 to 450,000 clones, just over 85% detected once. The germline gives CDR1 SGHRS, CDR2 YFSETQ. The CDR3 is 14 residues long. The junction had 11 bases not matched to a gene; V was cut back by 7 bases and J by 5 bases. This sequence joins TRBV5-1 and TRBJ2-7; the match to TRBD1 covers 8 bases. The clonotype was recovered from a young woman in good health and CMV-seronegative. Sequenced sample: PBMCs. The CDR3 region has the DNA TGCGCCAGCTCTAGGCAGGGGGCTTCGCACGAGCAGTACTTC. This gives the protein CASSRQGASHEQYF. Using reference TRBV5-1 and TRBJ2-7 for the parts outside the CDR3, the full variable domain is KAGVTQTPRYLIKTRGQQVTLSCSPISGHRSVSWYQQTPGQGLQFLFEYFSETQRNKGNFPGRFSGRQFSNSRSEMNVSTLELGDSALYLCASSRQGASHEQYFGPGTRLTVT.